This entry lists 27 T cell receptor beta chains sequenced from one sample in a study of OX40 agonist ivuxolimab in advanced cancers. Method: immunoSEQ multiplex PCR; TCRdb's copy keeps in-frame clones and lacks some. The sample includes about 71,000 clones, around 94% of them seen just once. The source material was CD4+ or CD8+ T cells sorted from blood, sampled in a trial of the OX40 agonist ivuxolimab. Source of these receptors: an adult with an advanced solid tumor such as melanoma, head and neck, liver or kidney cancer.

J is TRBJ2-2 and V is TRBV14, with D hard to call. V was pared by 6 bases and J by 6 bases, with 14 bases between. The CDR3 has 14 amino acids. CDR1 SGHDN and CDR2 FVKESK come from the germline V gene. The CDR3 nucleotides are TGTGCCAGCAGGACCCTAATTTCCTCCGGGGAGCTGTTTTTT. This gives the protein CASRTLISSGELFF.

The chain links TRBV19 to TRBJ1-5, with D uncertain. V gave up 6 bases and J gave up 5 bases, with 8 bases separating them. This CDR3 has 12 residues. CDR1 and CDR2 from the germline V gene are LNHDA and SQIVND (reference sequence). The CDR3 loop reads CASRGSHQPQHF. In nucleotides, the CDR3 is TGTGCCAGTAGGGGCAGCCATCAGCCCCAGCATTTT.

This clone was seen a single time. The gene calls are TRBV2 and TRBJ1-1; D unclear. CDR3 size: 16 residues. Trimming stripped 5 bases from V and 0 bases from J, with 16 bases between. Germline loops: CDR1 SNHLY, CDR2 FYNNEI. Here the CDR3 reads CASSPTRAGVNTEAFF. The CDR3 region has the DNA TGTGCCAGCAGTCCTACTCGGGCAGGCGTGAACACTGAAGCTTTCTTT.

The chain joins TRBV2 to TRBJ2-6, with 9 bases fitting TRBD1. The trim removed 7 bases at V and 3 bases at J, leaving 13 bases unmatched. The CDR3 runs to 18 residues. CDR1 and CDR2 from the germline V gene are SNHLY and FYNNEI. The DNA of the CDR3 is TGTGCCAGCACCACCCCAGGACAGGGGTCAGGTGGGGCCAACGTCCTGACTTTC. It codes for CASTTPGQGSGGANVLTF.

This sequence joins TRBV9 and TRBJ2-1, with 7 positions matching TRBD1. The germline V gene encodes CDR1 SGDLS and CDR2 YYNGEE. J was trimmed by 2 bases and V by 4 bases; bases with no gene match: 6. The CDR3 runs to 15 residues. CDR3 residues: CASSPGQTTYNEQFF. CDR3 sequence (DNA): TGTGCCAGCAGCCCGGGACAGACCACCTACAATGAGCAGTTCTTC.

Turning to this clone: The junction does not match germline at one end; this may be a read error. This chain connects TRBV19 to TRBJ1-1; D not certain. The CDR3 contains 13 residues. Germline lookup yields CDR1 LNHDA and CDR2 SQIVND (reference sequence). The CDR3 spells CVSRPGGYTEAFF. The CDR3 DNA follows: TGTGTCAGTAGGCCCGGAGGGTACACTGAAGCTTTCTTT.

The chain combines TRBV19 with TRBJ1-5; D perhaps matches TRBD1 (5 bases). Per the germline V gene, CDR1 is LNHDA and CDR2 is SQIVND (reference sequence). Trimming took 1 base from V and 4 from J, leaving 11 bases between them. CDR3 size: 15 residues. The CDR3 reads CASSIVGRANQPQHF. The CDR3 coding sequence is TGTGCCAGTAGTATAGTAGGCAGGGCGAATCAGCCCCAGCATTTT.

The rearrangement joins TRBV18 to TRBJ2-7, with 7 bases fitting TRBD1. CDR3 length: 14 amino acids. Germline CDR1 reads KGHSH; CDR2 reads LQKENI. Trimming cost V 2 bases and J 1 base; bases outside gene matches: 2. CDR3 coding DNA: TGTGCCAGCTCACCAGAGGACAGGTCCTACGAGCAGTACTTC. It translates to CASSPEDRSYEQYF.

This chain links TRBV27 with TRBJ2-7; a possible D gene is TRBD2 (6 bases). Germline V gene data show CDR1 as MNHEY and CDR2 as SMNVEV (reference sequence). V lost 2 bases and J lost 0, with 11 bases in between. The CDR3 contains 15 residues. The CDR3 is CASSLGLSYSYEQYF. The CDR3 DNA sequence: TGTGCCAGCAGTTTAGGACTAAGCTACTCCTACGAGCAGTACTTC.

The V and J genes are TRBV5-1 and TRBJ1-4; weak D call: TRBD1 (6 bases). The germline gives CDR1 SGHRS, CDR2 YFSETQ. The CDR3 runs 17 residues. V was clipped by 0 bases and J by 15 bases, with 27 bases between them. As DNA, the CDR3 is TGCGCCAGCAGCTTGGCCCAGTCCCCCGGAGTGGGGGACATCGTGTTTTTT. Protein product: CASSLAQSPGVGDIVFF. Complete variable domain (other parts from reference TRBV5-1 and TRBJ1-4): KAGVTQTPRYLIKTRGQQVTLSCSPISGHRSVSWYQQTPGQGLQFLFEYFSETQRNKGNFPGRFSGRQFSNSRSEMNVSTLELGDSALYLCASSLAQSPGVGDIVFFGSGTQLSVL.

The chain recombines TRBV27 with TRBJ1-4, with D unresolved. The CDR3 contains 15 residues. Germline V gene lookup returns CDR1 MNHEY and CDR2 SMNVEV (reference sequence). V was clipped by 2 bases and J by 4 bases, with 11 bases between them. The CDR3 is CASSLALTHNEKLFF. The CDR3 DNA reads as TGTGCCAGCAGTTTAGCTTTGACACATAATGAAAAACTGTTTTTT.

The chain has TRBV29-1 and TRBJ1-2; 7 nucleotides match TRBD1. CDR3 length: 14 residues. In germline, CDR1 is SQVTM, CDR2 ANQGSEA. Trimming removed 3 bases from V and 2 bases from J; junction bases left unmatched: 6. CDR3 loop: CSVDGTDMNYGYTF. CDR3 nucleotide sequence: TGCAGCGTTGATGGGACAGACATGAACTATGGCTACACCTTC.

The rearrangement joins TRBV6-6 to TRBJ2-3, with a tentative D call TRBD2 (7 bases). Germline CDR1 reads MNHNY; CDR2 reads SVGAGI (reference sequence). The CDR3 covers 14 residues. Deletions cut 7 bases from V and 3 bases from J, with 14 bases between. CDR3 in DNA: TGTGCCAGCAACCAGGGGCGGGAGACAGATACGCAGTATTTT. This gives the protein CASNQGRETDTQYF.

The chain links TRBV28 to TRBJ2-7; 12 nucleotides line up with TRBD2. This CDR3 contains 16 residues. V lost 7 bases, J lost 0 bases, and 7 bases stayed unmatched. Germline assignment: CDR1 MDHEN and CDR2 SYDVKM. This CDR3 is CASNGLAGSSSYEQYF. The CDR3 nucleotides are TGTGCCAGCAACGGACTAGCGGGGTCAAGCTCCTACGAGCAGTACTTC.

This clone has more than one count but fewer than ten. The chain recombines TRBV7-9 with TRBJ1-1; D ambiguous. CDR1 and CDR2 from the germline V gene are SEHNR and FQNEAQ (reference sequence). This CDR3 contains 10 residues. V was clipped by 3 bases and J by 6 bases, with 2 bases between them. The CDR3 spells CASSFAEAFF. DNA of the CDR3: TGTGCCAGCAGCTTTGCTGAAGCTTTCTTT.

V usage is TRBV9 and J usage is TRBJ1-2; 7 bases match TRBD1. This CDR3 has 16 residues. The V gene's germline CDR1 is SGDLS and CDR2 YYNGEE. Germline trimming cut 0 bases from V and 7 bases from J; bases unmatched to any gene: 12. CDR3 in amino acids: CASSVEGGPSYGGYTF. In DNA, the CDR3 is TGTGCCAGCAGCGTAGAAGGGGGCCCCTCGTATGGTGGCTACACCTTC.

The chain couples TRBV27 to TRBJ2-1, with D perhaps matching TRBD2 (5 bases). Germline-derived CDR1 and CDR2 are MNHEY and SMNVEV (reference sequence). V lost 8 bases, J lost 2 bases, and 13 bases lay in between. This CDR3 has 14 amino acids. The chain's CDR3 is CASSRGSPYNEQFF. The CDR3, as DNA: TGTGCCAGCTCCCGGGGAAGCCCCTACAATGAGCAGTTCTTC.

The chain couples TRBV2 to TRBJ2-3; D perhaps matches TRBD2 (6 bases). The CDR3 sequence is 15 residues long. Germline CDR1 and CDR2: SNHLY and FYNNEI. V lost 3 bases and J 0 bases, leaving 10 bases between the germline ends. For the CDR3, the DNA is TGTGCCAGCAGTGAGACGGGGGTTAGCACAGATACGCAGTATTTT. Translation gives CASSETGVSTDTQYF. The full variable domain, in which reference TRBV2 and TRBJ2-3 provide the parts outside the CDR3, is EPEVTQTPSHQVTQMGQEVILRCVPISNHLYFYWYRQILGQKVEFLVSFYNNEISEKSEIFDDQFSVERPDGSNFTLKIRSTKLEDSAMYFCASSETGVSTDTQYFGPGTRLTVL.

The sample holds one count of this clone. The chain has TRBV4-2 and TRBJ2-7; no definite D call. The CDR3 runs to 11 residues. The V end lost 1 base, the J end lost 7 bases, and 5 bases lay between the germline ends. CDR1 is LGHNA, CDR2 YNFKEQ, per germline. The CDR3 protein is CASSQGLEQYF. Written as DNA, the CDR3 is TGTGCCAGCAGCCAAGGGTTAGAGCAGTACTTC.

This chain connects TRBV27 to TRBJ1-5; 10 nucleotides agree with TRBD1. Germline CDR1 MNHEY, CDR2 SMNVEV (reference sequence). V trimming: 8 bases; J trimming: 2 bases; junction bases outside the gene matches: 3. CDR3 size: 14 residues. CDR3 region: CASGDRGRNQPQHF. The CDR3 region has the DNA TGTGCCAGCGGGGACAGGGGCCGCAATCAGCCCCAGCATTTT.

The CDR3 nucleotides are TGTGCCAGCAGTTGGGGGCGGGAAAATACGCAGTATTTT. This sequence encodes CASSWGRENTQYF. The chain has TRBV28 and TRBJ2-3; TRBD1 or TRBD2 may be the D gene (6 bases each). From germline, CDR1 is MDHEN and CDR2 SYDVKM. V lost 4 bases, J lost 7 bases, and 12 bases lay in between. This CDR3 region has 13 residues.

This clone was detected only once. V gene TRBV7-9 combines with J gene TRBJ2-7; tentatively, D is TRBD1 (6 bases). Per the germline V gene, CDR1 is SEHNR and CDR2 is FQNEAQ (reference sequence). The CDR3 runs to 16 residues. V gave up 5 bases and J gave up 3 bases, with 20 bases separating them. DNA of the CDR3: TGTGCCAGCAGCCCCGCAGGGGCTGGTGGGGGCTACGAGCAGTACTTC. Its translation: CASSPAGAGGGYEQYF.

The chain recombines TRBV4-3 with TRBJ2-2; weak D call: TRBD1 (5 bases). This CDR3 region has 17 residues. The germline CDR1 and CDR2 sequences are LGHNA and YSLEER. V dropped 0 bases and J dropped 6 bases, with 17 bases sitting between them. In DNA, the CDR3 is TGCGCCAGCAGCCAAGATTCGAGACAGTACACCGCCGGGGAGCTGTTTTTT. It is translated as CASSQDSRQYTAGELFF.

The chain joins TRBV29-1 to TRBJ2-3, with TRBD1 identical over 8 bases. V dropped 6 bases and J dropped 0; count of bases not matched to a gene: 8. The CDR3 consists of 15 residues. CDR1 and CDR2 from the germline V gene are SQVTM and ANQGSEA. CDR3 coding DNA: TGCAGCGTACGCAGGGGGCAGTTTAGCACAGATACGCAGTATTTT. Amino acid sequence: CSVRRGQFSTDTQYF.

In its sample, this clone was seen once. The chain employs TRBV9 and TRBJ2-3; D is possibly TRBD2 (7 bases). Trimming took off 3 bases at V and 4 bases at J, with 21 bases between the two ends. This CDR3 is 17 amino acids long. Germline CDR1 reads SGDLS; CDR2 reads YYNGEE. CDR3 DNA: TGTGCCAGCAGCGCGTCCCGCGGGGGCCTGGGAGCAGATACGCAGTATTTT. This sequence encodes CASSASRGGLGADTQYF. Drawing the rest from reference TRBV9 and TRBJ2-3, the complete variable domain is DSGVTQTPKHLITATGQRVTLRCSPRSGDLSVYWYQQSLDQGLQFLIQYYNGEERAKGNILERFSAQQFPDLHSELNLSSLELGDSALYFCASSASRGGLGADTQYFGPGTRLTVL.

J is TRBJ2-3 and V is TRBV6-5; maybe TRBD1 (5 bases). The V and J ends lost 5 bases and 4 bases respectively, with 7 bases between them. This CDR3 region has 12 residues. CDR1 MNHEY and CDR2 SVGAGI come from the germline V gene. Here the CDR3 reads CASSPGPDTQYF. The CDR3 bases are TGTGCCAGCAGTCCAGGGCCAGATACGCAGTATTTT.

V and J are TRBV28 and TRBJ2-7; 14 positions agree with TRBD2. Germline CDR1 reads MDHEN; CDR2 reads SYDVKM. Trimming cost V 3 bases and J 0 bases; bases outside gene matches: 16. This CDR3 has 21 residues. DNA for the CDR3: TGTGCCAGCAGTTTGCCACGGCGGGCCGGGACTAGCGGGAGTATCTCCTACGAGCAGTACTTC. Translated: CASSLPRRAGTSGSISYEQYF.